The sequence of this T cell receptor (beta chain) was determined in a study of T-cell reconstitution after alpha-beta-depleted transplantation in children. The study, taken as a whole, reports: At one year after transplant, newly produced T cells mostly accounted for T-cell counts and diversity. Surviving recipient T cells and thymic progenitors produced the high day-60 TCRbeta diversity seen in some patients. There were reportedly several hundred expanded graft clones from which alpha-beta T cells came about two months after transplant.

Unique molecular identifiers were used to barcode this TCRbeta library. TCRdb itself ran the PCR reads through MiXCR, one entry per CDR3 protein. The top ten clones hold 25% to 30% of a sample with approximately 430,000 distinct CDR3 sequences, around 15% of them seen once. As to this clonotype: Antigen: not known.

This TCR derives from a boy under three years old who had a stem cell transplant for Wiskott-Aldrich syndrome, so the T cells may come from the graft donor. Sequencing was performed on PBMCs, mostly from graft donor cells, taken 360 days after TCRalphabeta/CD19-depleted stem cell transplant.

The CDR3 DNA sequence: TGTGCCAGCAGTTTCGACTCTCTAGCGGGAGGTGGCAATGAGCAGTTCTTC. It translates to CASSFDSLAGGGNEQFF. This chain links TRBV12-3 or TRBV12-4 with TRBJ2-1, with 11 positions matching TRBD2. Unmatched junction bases numbered 10, after V lost 3 bases and J lost 6 bases. The CDR3 loop spans 17 amino acids.